This TCR beta chain was observed in a study of cytomegalovirus exposure and HLA in healthy donors. Study in general: Assignment to the Caucasian-associated ancestry cluster applied to approximately 79% of the roughly 410 genotyped donors.

Germline V lookup: CDR1 MDHEN, CDR2 SYDVKM. V lost 2 bases and J 8 bases, leaving 10 bases between the germline ends. The CDR3 sequence is 14 residues long. Whole-study findings and limits: It was reported that the classifier diagnosed cytomegalovirus status with high specificity and sensitivity in both the original and validation cohorts.

On this clone: Antigen unknown.

With 60 Vbeta and 13 Jbeta primers, the PCR was carried out. Only in-frame clones appear in the TCRdb table, and some are missing; sequencing was by immunoSEQ multiplex PCR. Here the sample spans 95,000 to 100,000 clones, 75% being singletons. The chain has TRBV28 and TRBJ1-6; D is undetermined. Sequenced sample: PBMCs. The clonotype originates from a man between 50 and 59 years old in good health and CMV-seronegative. CDR3 nucleotide sequence: TGTGCCAGCAGTTTAACCTCTCGAGATTCACCCCTCCACTTT. It yields the protein CASSLTSRDSPLHF.